The rows below give T cell receptor beta chains drawn from one sample of a study of blood T cells in healthy people across ages. Each CDR3 protein is one row after TCRdb ran MiXCR on the 5' RACE reads. The table includes roughly 1.6 million distinct CDR3 sequences, 30% to 40% detected once. The sample consisted of blood. These receptor sequences come from a woman in her thirties in good health. The CDR3 runs from the conserved cysteine through the conserved F or W. A D gene is named only where the DNA matches it firmly. Part of the rows lack a size; the others show once, few, many or a class for expanded clones.

clone size | J gene | CDR3 length | V gene | D gene | CDR3 protein | CDR3 DNA
. | TRBJ1-1 | 16 | TRBV4-1 | . | CASSQDRQTVNTEAFF | TGCGCCAGCAGCCAAGATAGGCAGACAGTAAACACTGAAGCTTTCTTT
. | TRBJ2-3 | 14 | TRBV20-1 | TRBD2 | CSAFLSGRPDAQYF | TGCAGTGCCTTTCTTAGCGGGAGGCCAGATGCGCAGTATTTT
few | TRBJ2-5 | 14 | TRBV12-3/TRBV12-4 | TRBD2 | CASTRLAREETQYF | TGTGCCAGCACCCGACTAGCGAGAGAAGAGACCCAGTACTTC
few | TRBJ2-3 | 16 | TRBV4-1 | TRBD2 | CASSRELAGVRDTQYF | TGCGCCAGCAGCCGAGAACTAGCGGGAGTACGAGATACGCAGTATTTT
. | TRBJ2-7 | 16 | TRBV12-3/TRBV12-4 | TRBD1 | CASSAGTGGKYNEQYF | TGTGCCAGCAGCGCCGGGACAGGGGGAAAGTACAATGAGCAGTACTTC
. | TRBJ1-1 | 15 | TRBV6-2/TRBV6-3 | TRBD1 | CASDAFRGANTEAFF | TGTGCCAGCGACGCATTCAGGGGGGCAAACACTGAAGCTTTCTTT
few | TRBJ2-7 | 14 | TRBV20-1 | . | CSAGRGTKLYEQYF | TGCAGTGCTGGGAGGGGGACAAAACTCTACGAGCAGTACTTC
. | TRBJ1-1 | 12 | TRBV19 | . | CASSIQNTEAFF | TGTGCCAGTAGTATTCAGAACACTGAAGCTTTCTTT
few | TRBJ1-1 | 16 | TRBV29-1 | TRBD1 | CSVGYGTGGLNTEAFF | TGCAGCGTTGGATACGGGACAGGGGGCTTGAACACTGAAGCTTTCTTT
. | TRBJ2-1 | 15 | TRBV6-5 | . | CACSYGTGAPNEQFF | TGTGCCTGCAGTTACGGTACAGGTGCACCCAATGAGCAGTTCTTC
few | TRBJ2-3 | 13 | TRBV4-1 | . | CASSRPSEDTQYF | TGCGCCAGCAGCCGGCCGTCTGAAGATACGCAGTATTTT
. | TRBJ2-1 | 14 | TRBV11-2 | . | CASSAPREYNEQFF | TGTGCCAGCAGCGCGCCCAGGGAGTACAATGAGCAGTTCTTC
. | TRBJ2-7 | 14 | TRBV3-1 | . | CASSPGGGAQEQYF | TGTGCCAGCAGTCCGGGTGGAGGGGCGCAAGAGCAGTACTTC
few | TRBJ1-2 | 14 | TRBV7-9 | TRBD1 | CASSPDRGVYGYTF | TGTGCCAGCAGCCCGGACAGGGGTGTCTATGGCTACACCTTC
. | TRBJ2-1 | 15 | TRBV5-1 | TRBD2 | CASSLTLAVYNEQFF | TGCGCCAGCAGCTTGACACTAGCGGTATACAATGAGCAGTTCTTC
few | TRBJ2-3 | 15 | TRBV10-3 | TRBD2 | CAISEEGGNTDTQYF | TGTGCCATCAGTGAGGAGGGAGGGAACACAGATACGCAGTATTTT
. | TRBJ2-7 | 12 | TRBV7-8 | . | CASSLVTLEQYF | TGTGCCAGCAGCTTAGTTACCCTCGAGCAGTACTTC
. | TRBJ2-5 | 18 | TRBV7-2 | TRBD2 | CASSLAPLAGGGGKTQYF | TGTGCCAGCAGCTTAGCCCCACTAGCGGGGGGAGGCGGGAAGACCCAGTACTTC
few | TRBJ1-4 | 14 | TRBV27 | . | CASSLVGGNEKLFF | TGTGCCAGCAGTTTAGTTGGAGGGAATGAAAAACTGTTTTTT
. | TRBJ2-2 | 15 | TRBV28 | TRBD1 | CASSSTGHNTGELFF | TGTGCCAGCAGTTCGACAGGGCACAACACCGGGGAGCTGTTTTTT
. | TRBJ2-7 | 16 | TRBV20-1 | . | CSARDSESGLGYEQYF | TGCAGTGCTAGAGATTCTGAAAGCGGCTTAGGGTACGAGCAGTACTTC
once | TRBJ1-2 | 12 | TRBV30 | . | CAWSLTWGGYTF | TGTGCCTGGAGTCTGACATGGGGTGGCTACACCTTC